This TCR beta chain was recovered during a study of radiation and T cells in renal cell carcinoma. Overall study: Nephrectomy followed 15 Gy stereotactic body radiation by 4 weeks. Study-level points and caveats: No pretreatment tumor biopsies were available for baseline clonotypes. In blood, top tumor clones expanded by 2 weeks, shrinking by 4.

Documented time point: blood 2 weeks post-SBRT. Stated treatment: 15 Gy SBRT to primary tumor, nephrectomy 4 weeks later. The patient's renal cell carcinoma had clear cell pathology. With respect to this clone: Its antigen remains unknown. Other DNA sequences in this specimen translate into the identical CDR3.

The germline CDR1 and CDR2 sequences are SGHRS and YFSETQ. The CDR3 loop spans 14 amino acids. V was clipped by 0 bases and J by 3 bases; unmatched bases: 2. Profiling relied on immunoSEQ multiplex PCR, and the TCRdb table lists in-frame clones only, not all of them. The sample comprises some 150,000 clones, about nine tenths of which are singletons, and 10% to 15% rests with the top ten. The sample was blood, taken from a patient whose treatment included radiotherapy and nephrectomy. The sequence was obtained from a woman in her 50s with renal cell carcinoma. The J gene is TRBJ2-7, the V gene TRBV5-1; TRBD2 agrees at 8 bases. The CDR3 here is CASSLGAGGYEQYF. As DNA, the CDR3 is TGCGCCAGCAGCTTGGGTGCGGGGGGCTACGAGCAGTACTTC.